Listed here are 31 T cell receptor beta chains from one sample, sequenced in a study of blood T cell repertoires in COVID-19. Clones were read by immunoSEQ multiplex PCR, and TCRdb kept only the in-frame ones, dropping some. There are roughly 150,000 clones in the sample; just under 85% occur only once, and roughly 2.7% lies in the top ten. Sample: peripheral blood. The receptors shown here come from a woman of 80 years or more with COVID-19, enrolled during active disease.

This clone was recorded once. The V and J genes are TRBV19 and TRBJ2-1; 10 bases agree with TRBD2. This CDR3 is built from 15 residues. V gave up 7 bases and J gave up 7 bases; unmatched junction bases: 10. Germline V gene sequence: CDR1 LNHDA, CDR2 SQIVND (reference sequence). CDR3: CASKRSSGRRNEQFF. CDR3 nucleotides: TGTGCCAGTAAGAGGAGTAGCGGGAGGAGGAATGAGCAGTTCTTC.

This chain uses TRBV28 with TRBJ1-4, with no clear D. Trimming took 10 bases from V and 3 from J, leaving 15 bases between them. Germline assignment: CDR1 MDHEN and CDR2 SYDVKM. CDR3 length: 14 residues. The CDR3 here is CAILAGGANEKLFF. The CDR3 coding sequence is TGTGCCATCCTTGCGGGTGGTGCTAATGAAAAACTGTTTTTT.

The rearrangement joins TRBV9 to TRBJ2-1; weak D call: TRBD1 (5 bases). The germline V gene has CDR1 SGDLS and CDR2 YYNGEE. Trimming left V 0 bases short and J 6 bases short, with 7 bases between. The CDR3 has 13 amino acids. CDR3 sequence reads: CASSVGGPNEQFF. DNA of the CDR3: TGTGCCAGCAGCGTAGGGGGCCCCAATGAGCAGTTCTTC.

The chain has TRBV6-5 and TRBJ2-5; D is possibly TRBD1 (6 bases). The CDR3 contains 14 residues. The V end was cut by 6 bases, the J end by 2 bases, with 13 bases between. CDR1 MNHEY and CDR2 SVGAGI come from the germline V gene. This chain's CDR3 is CASRRGQTQETQYF. The CDR3 DNA is TGTGCCAGCAGACGGGGACAAACACAAGAGACCCAGTACTTC.

This clone came up a few times. The J gene is TRBJ1-5, the V gene TRBV7-2; a possible D gene is TRBD1 (6 bases). The CDR3 has 14 amino acids. CDR1 and CDR2 (germline): SGHTA, FQGNSA. The V gene lost 5 bases and the J gene lost 6 bases, with 14 bases spanning the gap. For the CDR3, the DNA is TGTGCCAGCAGCCAAACAGGGTACGCTCAGCCCCAGCATTTT. The encoded protein is CASSQTGYAQPQHF.

This clone was detected only once. The chain recombines TRBV2 with TRBJ2-7; 11 bases agree with TRBD2. J gave up 4 bases and V 5 bases, and 7 bases lay outside the gene matches. Germline V gene sequence: CDR1 SNHLY, CDR2 FYNNEI. This CDR3 is built from 15 residues. DNA of the CDR3: TGTGCCAGCAGTTTGGTAGCGGGGGGGCGTTACGAGCAGTACTTC. Protein sequence: CASSLVAGGRYEQYF. Filled out from reference TRBV2 and TRBJ2-7, the complete variable domain reads EPEVTQTPSHQVTQMGQEVILRCVPISNHLYFYWYRQILGQKVEFLVSFYNNEISEKSEIFDDQFSVERPDGSNFTLKIRSTKLEDSAMYFCASSLVAGGRYEQYFGPGTRLTVT.

This clone was observed a few times. The chain recombines TRBV6-4 with TRBJ2-7; D uncertain. Germline lookup yields CDR1 MRHNA and CDR2 SNTAGT. V lost 0 bases and J 5 bases, leaving 17 bases between the germline ends. The CDR3 spans 16 residues. The CDR3 loop reads CASSDSKPGWSHEQYF. In DNA form, the CDR3 reads TGTGCCAGCAGTGACTCGAAGCCGGGTTGGAGCCACGAGCAGTACTTC.

This chain connects TRBV11-3 to TRBJ2-1; no firm D call. CDR1 is SGHNT, CDR2 YENEEA, per germline. This CDR3 has 14 residues. Trimming cost V 5 bases and J 2 bases, with 10 bases left between them. For the CDR3, the DNA is TGTGCCAGCAGCGCCAATGGGCCCTACAATGAGCAGTTCTTC. Its translation is CASSANGPYNEQFF.

The gene calls are TRBV12-3 or TRBV12-4 and TRBJ1-3; no firm D call. The CDR3 has 11 residues. V lost 5 bases and J 4 bases, leaving 3 bases between the germline ends. Here the CDR3 reads CASSLGNTIYF. The CDR3 DNA is TGTGCCAGCAGTCTAGGAAACACCATATATTTT.

The gene calls are TRBV11-2 and TRBJ2-3; 9 positions agree with TRBD1. Losses at the gene ends were 0 bases for V and 4 bases for J; bases not matched to a gene: 11. Germline assignment: CDR1 SGHAT and CDR2 FQNNGV. This CDR3 comprises 18 residues. The CDR3: CASSLDPPTGGWADTQYF. In DNA form, the CDR3 reads TGTGCCAGCAGCTTAGATCCCCCGACAGGGGGTTGGGCAGATACGCAGTATTTT.

The V gene is TRBV2, the J gene TRBJ1-5; no clear D. The length of the CDR3 is 14 residues. The V gene lost 7 bases and the J gene lost 3 bases, with 13 bases spanning the gap. Germline assignment: CDR1 SNHLY and CDR2 FYNNEI. The CDR3 here is CASKPGRTNQPQHF. CDR3 DNA sequence: TGTGCCAGCAAACCAGGCAGAACCAATCAGCCCCAGCATTTT.

This chain uses TRBV27 with TRBJ2-7, with a possible D match to TRBD2 (5 bases). Trimming took 6 bases from V and 2 from J, leaving 14 bases between them. The CDR3 covers 14 residues. Germline values: CDR1 MNHEY, CDR2 SMNVEV (reference sequence). The chain's CDR3 is CASRPDDYPYEQYF. The CDR3 DNA sequence: TGTGCCAGCAGACCTGACGACTACCCCTACGAGCAGTACTTC.

V and J are TRBV20-1 and TRBJ1-1; D gene unclear. From germline, CDR1 is DFQATT and CDR2 SNEGSKA (reference sequence). Trimming pared 6 bases from V and 7 bases from J, leaving 9 bases between. CDR3 size: 10 residues. CDR3 sequence (DNA): TGCAGTGCCCTATCTATTGAAGCTTTCTTT. Its translation is CSALSIEAFF.

The chain links TRBV10-3 to TRBJ2-7; 9 bases match TRBD2. There are 15 residues in the CDR3. Trimming at V came to 2 bases and at J to 4 bases, leaving 6 bases not matched to a gene. The germline V gene has CDR1 ENHRY and CDR2 SYGVKD. CDR3 in amino acids: CAISETLAGSYEQYF. The CDR3 DNA sequence: TGTGCCATCAGTGAGACTCTAGCGGGGTCGTACGAGCAGTACTTC.

J is TRBJ2-1 and V is TRBV19; the match to TRBD2 covers 11 bases. Germline V gene data show CDR1 as LNHDA and CDR2 as SQIVND (reference sequence). Trimming took 9 bases from V and 15 from J; bases not matched to a gene: 10. This CDR3 is built from 12 residues. The chain's CDR3 is CASLSGSGRGFF. CDR3 sequence (DNA): TGTGCCAGCTTGAGCGGTAGCGGGAGGGGGTTCTTC.

The V call is TRBV25-1, the J call TRBJ1-4, with unresolved D. The CDR3 is 17 residues long. V lost 1 base to trimming and J lost 0 bases, with 12 bases between them. CDR1 is MGHDK, CDR2 SYGVNS, per germline. The chain's CDR3 is CASSESPGRATNEKLFF. Written as DNA, the CDR3 is TGTGCCAGCAGTGAATCCCCCGGGAGGGCAACTAATGAAAAACTGTTTTTT.

In its sample, this clone was seen once. CDR3 bases: TGTGCCAGCAGCCTTAGATTACAGACTAATGAAAAACTGTTTTTT. Amino acids: CASSLRLQTNEKLFF. The chain is built from TRBV11-2 and TRBJ1-4; D gene ambiguous. The CDR3 extends over 15 amino acids. Germline values: CDR1 SGHAT, CDR2 FQNNGV. Trimming left V 5 bases short and J 2 bases short, with 12 bases between.

The rearrangement links TRBV7-9 to TRBJ1-6; no reliable D call. The V end lost 5 bases, the J end lost 7 bases, and 9 bases lay between the germline ends. The germline gives CDR1 SEHNR, CDR2 FQNEAQ (reference sequence). CDR3 length: 13 residues. Here the CDR3 DNA reads TGTGCCAGCAGCAGAGGGCAGAATTCACCCCTCCACTTT. As protein: CASSRGQNSPLHF.

This chain joins TRBV29-1 and TRBJ1-3, with D maybe TRBD1 (5 bases). Trimming cost V 6 bases and J 0 bases, with 12 bases left between them. This CDR3 region has 14 residues. CDR1 and CDR2 from the germline V gene are SQVTM and ANQGSEA. The CDR3 is CSVGTGGSGNTIYF. CDR3 in DNA: TGCAGCGTAGGGACGGGGGGCTCTGGAAACACCATATATTTT.

The genes are TRBV6-5 and TRBJ2-7, with TRBD1 identical over 8 bases. CDR1 and CDR2 from the germline V gene are MNHEY and SVGAGI. This CDR3 has 12 amino acids. The V segment lost 7 bases and the J segment 3 bases; nucleotides outside the gene matches: 2. This CDR3 reads CASTGQVYEQYF. The CDR3 nucleotides are TGTGCCAGCACGGGACAGGTCTACGAGCAGTACTTC.

The chain has TRBV6-5 and TRBJ2-2, with 8 bases matching TRBD2. The CDR3 consists of 16 residues. The junction had 4 bases not matched to a gene; V was cut back by 2 bases and J by 2 bases. Per germline, CDR1 MNHEY and CDR2 SVGAGI. CDR3 sequence (DNA): TGTGCCAGCAGTTACCCTACTAGCGGTAACACCGGGGAGCTGTTTTTT. Amino acid sequence: CASSYPTSGNTGELFF.

This clone was counted a few times. The chain employs TRBV6-5 and TRBJ1-6, with D maybe TRBD1 (6 bases). Germline V gene sequence: CDR1 MNHEY, CDR2 SVGAGI. V gave up 3 bases and J gave up 10 bases, with 10 bases separating them. The CDR3 spans 13 residues. DNA for the CDR3: TGTGCCAGCAGTTATAACAGGGAATCACCCCTCCACTTT. It codes for CASSYNRESPLHF.

The sample holds one count of this clone. The CDR3 here is CASSYDRGYGYTF. The CDR3 bases are TGTGCCAGCAGTTACGACAGGGGCTATGGCTACACCTTC. This chain links TRBV6-5 with TRBJ1-2; TRBD1 aligns across 8 bases. The CDR3 runs to 13 residues. Trimming took 2 bases from V and 4 from J; bases not matched to a gene: 0. Germline loops: CDR1 MNHEY, CDR2 SVGAGI.

The rearrangement uses TRBV28 and TRBJ1-2; no clear D gene. Trimming removed 7 bases at V and 5 bases at J, with 11 bases between. CDR1 is MDHEN and CDR2 is SYDVKM in the germline V gene. The CDR3 sequence is 12 residues long. The CDR3 coding sequence is TGTGCCAGCACCACCGGAGGGTATGGCTACACCTTC. Encoded protein: CASTTGGYGYTF.

The chain uses TRBV5-1 and TRBJ1-2; the match to TRBD1 covers 10 bases. This CDR3 spans 16 amino acids. The V segment lost 4 bases and the J segment 0 bases; nucleotides outside the gene matches: 6. CDR1 SGHRS and CDR2 YFSETQ come from the germline V gene. The CDR3 DNA is TGCGCCAGCAGCCCGGGGACAGGGGTCGCTAACTATGGCTACACCTTC. Protein: CASSPGTGVANYGYTF. The entire variable domain, with the rest obtained from reference TRBV5-1 and TRBJ1-2, is as follows: KAGVTQTPRYLIKTRGQQVTLSCSPISGHRSVSWYQQTPGQGLQFLFEYFSETQRNKGNFPGRFSGRQFSNSRSEMNVSTLELGDSALYLCASSPGTGVANYGYTFGSGTRLTVV.

This chain links TRBV5-1 with TRBJ2-1; 15 nucleotides match TRBD2. CDR1 is SGHRS, CDR2 YFSETQ, per germline. Trimming at V came to 4 bases and at J to 8 bases, leaving 16 bases not matched to a gene. This CDR3 has 19 residues. DNA for the CDR3: TGCGCCAGCAGCCCAGTCCCGGGACTAGCGGGAGGCTTACTCGATGAGCAGTTCTTC. Amino acids: CASSPVPGLAGGLLDEQFF.

Remarks on this clone: This specimen includes other DNA sequences encoding the same CDR3. V and J are TRBV5-1 and TRBJ2-5; the D is unclear. Trimming removed 1 base at V and 5 bases at J, with 6 bases between. Germline lookup yields CDR1 SGHRS and CDR2 YFSETQ. There are 12 residues in the CDR3. CDR3 nucleotides: TGCGCCAGCAGCTTGATCGGGGAGACCCAGTACTTC. This sequence encodes CASSLIGETQYF.

The rearrangement links TRBV4-3 to TRBJ2-3, with TRBD2 matching over 11 bases. V shed 4 bases and J 2 bases; nucleotides not matched to a gene: 5. The CDR3 is made up of 16 amino acids. Per germline, CDR1 LGHNA and CDR2 YSLEER. This CDR3 reads CASSRELAGVTDTQYF. The CDR3 DNA reads TGCGCCAGCAGCCGAGAACTAGCGGGGGTCACAGATACGCAGTATTTT.

The V call is TRBV5-4, the J call TRBJ1-1; D is unclear. Germline V gene sequence: CDR1 SGHNT, CDR2 YYREEE (reference sequence). The CDR3 has 13 amino acids. Trimming pared 2 bases from V and 2 bases from J, leaving 7 bases between. As DNA, the CDR3 is TGTGCCAGCAGCTTACAGAGTAACACTGAAGCTTTCTTT. The encoded protein is CASSLQSNTEAFF.

This clone has only a few counts. The chain uses TRBV2 and TRBJ2-3; 7 nucleotides match TRBD2. V gave up 7 bases and J gave up 2 bases; unmatched junction bases: 9. The CDR3 sequence is 15 residues long. Germline CDR1 SNHLY, CDR2 FYNNEI. The CDR3 loop reads CASKGGEGVTDTQYF. The CDR3 DNA follows: TGTGCCAGCAAAGGAGGGGAGGGCGTCACAGATACGCAGTATTTT.

The chain is built from TRBV5-1 and TRBJ2-3; 8 bases fit TRBD1. V dropped 0 bases and J dropped 3; count of bases not matched to a gene: 3. The germline V gene has CDR1 SGHRS and CDR2 YFSETQ. CDR3 length equals 15 residues. CDR3 in amino acids: CASSLAGGITDTQYF. Written as DNA, the CDR3 is TGCGCCAGCAGCTTGGCAGGGGGCATTACAGATACGCAGTATTTT. Combining the CDR3 with reference TRBV5-1 and TRBJ2-3 gives the whole variable domain KAGVTQTPRYLIKTRGQQVTLSCSPISGHRSVSWYQQTPGQGLQFLFEYFSETQRNKGNFPGRFSGRQFSNSRSEMNVSTLELGDSALYLCASSLAGGITDTQYFGPGTRLTVL.